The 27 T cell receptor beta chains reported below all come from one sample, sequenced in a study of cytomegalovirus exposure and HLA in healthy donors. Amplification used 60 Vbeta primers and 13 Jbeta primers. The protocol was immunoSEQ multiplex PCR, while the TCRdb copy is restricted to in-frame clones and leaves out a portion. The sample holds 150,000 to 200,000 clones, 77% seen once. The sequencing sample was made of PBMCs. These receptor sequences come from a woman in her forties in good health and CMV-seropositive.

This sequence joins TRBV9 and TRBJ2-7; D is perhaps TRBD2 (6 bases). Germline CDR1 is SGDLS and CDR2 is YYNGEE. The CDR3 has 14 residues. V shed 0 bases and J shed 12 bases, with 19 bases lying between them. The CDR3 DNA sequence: TGTGCCAGCAGCGTAGGGCTAGCGACCTCGGAGAGGTACTTC. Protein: CASSVGLATSERYF.

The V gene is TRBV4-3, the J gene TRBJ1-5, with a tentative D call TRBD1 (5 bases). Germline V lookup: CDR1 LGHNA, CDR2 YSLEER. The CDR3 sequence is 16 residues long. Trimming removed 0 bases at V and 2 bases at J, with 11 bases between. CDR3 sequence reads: CASSQETGRGNQPQHF. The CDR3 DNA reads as TGCGCCAGCAGCCAAGAGACGGGCAGGGGCAATCAGCCCCAGCATTTT.

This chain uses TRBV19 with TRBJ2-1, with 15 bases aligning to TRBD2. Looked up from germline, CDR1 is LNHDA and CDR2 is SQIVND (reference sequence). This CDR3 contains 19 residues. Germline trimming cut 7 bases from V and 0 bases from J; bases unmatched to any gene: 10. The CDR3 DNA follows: TGTGCCAGTAAACCGAATGGACTAGCGGGAGGGAGCTCCTACAATGAGCAGTTCTTC. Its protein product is CASKPNGLAGGSSYNEQFF.

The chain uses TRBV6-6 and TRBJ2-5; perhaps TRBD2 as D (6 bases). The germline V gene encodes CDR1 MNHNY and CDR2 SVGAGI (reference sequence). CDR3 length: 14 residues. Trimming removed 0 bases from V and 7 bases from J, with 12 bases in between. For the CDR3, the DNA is TGTGCCAGCAGTTACTCGACCCACGGGGGGACCCAGTACTTC. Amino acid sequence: CASSYSTHGGTQYF.

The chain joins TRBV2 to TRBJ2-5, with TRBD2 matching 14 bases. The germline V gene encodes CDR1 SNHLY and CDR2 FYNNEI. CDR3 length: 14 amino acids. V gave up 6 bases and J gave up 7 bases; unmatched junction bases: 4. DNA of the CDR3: TGTGCCAGCAGCCGAGGACTAGCGGGAGGGACCCAGTACTTC. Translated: CASSRGLAGGTQYF.

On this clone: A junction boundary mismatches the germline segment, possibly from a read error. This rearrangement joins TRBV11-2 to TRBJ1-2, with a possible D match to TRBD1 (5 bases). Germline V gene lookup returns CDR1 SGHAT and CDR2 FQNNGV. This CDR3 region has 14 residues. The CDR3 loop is CASSLSAGPAGYTF. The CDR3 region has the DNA TGCGCCAGCAGCCTCTCCGCGGGACCCGCTGGCTACACCTTC.

CDR3 sequence (DNA): TGTGCCTGGAGACCCCAGGGCGGTCTCTTTTGGGAAAAACTGTTTTTT. Translated: CAWRPQGGLFWEKLFF. V gene TRBV30 combines with J gene TRBJ1-4; the D gene is possibly TRBD1 (5 bases). V lost 3 bases and J lost 8, with 22 bases in between. Germline values: CDR1 GTSNPN, CDR2 SVGIG (reference sequence). The CDR3 has 16 amino acids.

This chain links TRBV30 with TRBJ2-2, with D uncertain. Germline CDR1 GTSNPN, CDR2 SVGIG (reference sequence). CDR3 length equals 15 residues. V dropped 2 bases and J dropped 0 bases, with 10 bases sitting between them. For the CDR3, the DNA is TGTGCCTGGAGTTCCCTGGGCGCGAACACCGGGGAGCTGTTTTTT. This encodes CAWSSLGANTGELFF.

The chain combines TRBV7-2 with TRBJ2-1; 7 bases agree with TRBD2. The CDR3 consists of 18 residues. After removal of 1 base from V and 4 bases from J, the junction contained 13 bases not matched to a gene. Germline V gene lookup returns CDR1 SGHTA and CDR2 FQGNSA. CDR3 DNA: TGTGCCAGCAGCTTAGTTGACAGTACTAGCGAAGGGTACAATGAGCAGTTCTTC. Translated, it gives CASSLVDSTSEGYNEQFF.

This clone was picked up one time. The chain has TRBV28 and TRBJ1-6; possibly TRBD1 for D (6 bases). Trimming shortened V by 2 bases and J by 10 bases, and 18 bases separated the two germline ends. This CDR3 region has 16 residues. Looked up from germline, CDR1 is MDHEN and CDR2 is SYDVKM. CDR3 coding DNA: TGTGCCAGCAGTTTACTTCTTACAGGGCGGATCTCACCCCTCCACTTT. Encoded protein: CASSLLLTGRISPLHF.

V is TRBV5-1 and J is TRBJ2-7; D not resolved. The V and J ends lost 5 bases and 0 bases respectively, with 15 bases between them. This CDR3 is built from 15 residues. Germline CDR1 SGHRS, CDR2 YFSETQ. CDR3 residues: CASSYLGGSSYEQYF. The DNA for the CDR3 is TGCGCCAGCAGTTACCTAGGTGGAAGCTCCTACGAGCAGTACTTC. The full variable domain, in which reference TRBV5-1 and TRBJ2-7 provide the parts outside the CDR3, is KAGVTQTPRYLIKTRGQQVTLSCSPISGHRSVSWYQQTPGQGLQFLFEYFSETQRNKGNFPGRFSGRQFSNSRSEMNVSTLELGDSALYLCASSYLGGSSYEQYFGPGTRLTVT.

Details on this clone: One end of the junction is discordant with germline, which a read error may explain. The CDR3 DNA reads TGCGCCAGCAGCTTTGGCGGGACTAGCGGGAGCAGAGATACGCAGTATTTT. Protein product: CASSFGGTSGSRDTQYF. The chain is built from TRBV5-1 and TRBJ2-3; 14 bases are a match to TRBD2. Germline values: CDR1 SGHRS, CDR2 YFSETQ. CDR3 length: 17 amino acids. Drawing the rest from reference TRBV5-1 and TRBJ2-3, the complete variable domain is KAGVTQTPRYLIKTRGQQVTLSCSPISGHRSVSWYQQTPGQGLQFLFEYFSETQRNKGNFPGRFSGRQFSNSRSEMNVSTLELGDSALYLCASSFGGTSGSRDTQYFGPGTRLTVL.

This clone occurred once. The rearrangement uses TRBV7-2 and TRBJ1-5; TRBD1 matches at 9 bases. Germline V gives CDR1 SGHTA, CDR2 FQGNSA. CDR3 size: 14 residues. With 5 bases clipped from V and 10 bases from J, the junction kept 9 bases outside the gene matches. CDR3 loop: CASSQDRGEQPQHF. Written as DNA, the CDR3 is TGTGCCAGCAGCCAGGACAGGGGCGAGCAACCCCAGCATTTT.

Here the CDR3 DNA reads TGCGCCAGCAGCTCGGTGACAGCTGTGGAGACCCAGTACTTC. This codes for CASSSVTAVETQYF. This rearrangement joins TRBV5-1 to TRBJ2-5, with D perhaps TRBD1 (5 bases). This CDR3 has 14 amino acids. The germline gives CDR1 SGHRS, CDR2 YFSETQ. Trimming pared 3 bases from V and 5 bases from J, leaving 14 bases between.

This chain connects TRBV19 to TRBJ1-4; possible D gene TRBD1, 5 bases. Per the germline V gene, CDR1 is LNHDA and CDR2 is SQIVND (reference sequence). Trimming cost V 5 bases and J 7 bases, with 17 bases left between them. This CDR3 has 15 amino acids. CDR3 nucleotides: TGTGCCAGTAGTTTCGGGCGGGCGGGGACTGAAAAACTGTTTTTT. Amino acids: CASSFGRAGTEKLFF.

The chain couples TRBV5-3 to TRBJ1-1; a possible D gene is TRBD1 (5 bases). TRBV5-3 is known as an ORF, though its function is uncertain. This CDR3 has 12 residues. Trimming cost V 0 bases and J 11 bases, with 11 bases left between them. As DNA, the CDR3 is TGTGCCAGAAGCTTGGCCAGGGCGGCCGCTTTCTTT. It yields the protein CARSLARAAAFF.

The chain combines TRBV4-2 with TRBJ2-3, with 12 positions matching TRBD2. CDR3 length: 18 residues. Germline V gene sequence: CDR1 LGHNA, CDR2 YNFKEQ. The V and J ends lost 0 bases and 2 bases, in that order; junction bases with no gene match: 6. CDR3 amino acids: CASSQDLAGGLNTDTQYF. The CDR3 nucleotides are TGTGCCAGCAGCCAAGATCTAGCGGGAGGGTTAAACACAGATACGCAGTATTTT.

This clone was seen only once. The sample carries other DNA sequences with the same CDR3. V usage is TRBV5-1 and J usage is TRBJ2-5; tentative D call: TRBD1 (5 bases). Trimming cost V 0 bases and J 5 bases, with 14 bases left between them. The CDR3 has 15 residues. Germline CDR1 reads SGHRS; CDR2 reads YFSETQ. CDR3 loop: CASSLAVVAGETQYF. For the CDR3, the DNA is TGCGCCAGCAGCTTGGCAGTGGTGGCAGGGGAGACCCAGTACTTC.

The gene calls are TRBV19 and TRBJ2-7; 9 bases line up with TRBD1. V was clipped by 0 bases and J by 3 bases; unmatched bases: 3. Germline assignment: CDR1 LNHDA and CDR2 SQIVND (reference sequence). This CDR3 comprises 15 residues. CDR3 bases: TGTGCCAGTAGTATAGAGGGACAGGGATTCTACGAGCAGTACTTC. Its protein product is CASSIEGQGFYEQYF.

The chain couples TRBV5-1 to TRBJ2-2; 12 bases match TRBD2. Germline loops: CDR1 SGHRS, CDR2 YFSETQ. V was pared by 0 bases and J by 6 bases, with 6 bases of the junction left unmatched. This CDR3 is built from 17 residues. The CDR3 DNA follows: TGCGCCAGCAGCTTGGCCCGACTAGCGGGGGCCCCCGGGGAGCTGTTTTTT. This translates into CASSLARLAGAPGELFF.

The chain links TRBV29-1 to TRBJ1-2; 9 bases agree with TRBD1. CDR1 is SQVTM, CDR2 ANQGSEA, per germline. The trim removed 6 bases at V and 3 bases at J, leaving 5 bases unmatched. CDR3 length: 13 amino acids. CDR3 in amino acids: CSVPGQGHYGYTF. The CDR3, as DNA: TGCAGCGTCCCGGGACAGGGCCACTATGGCTACACCTTC.

As DNA, the CDR3 is TGTGCCAGCAGTGAAGAAAAAGACAGGACCTACTATGGCTACACCTTC. It encodes CASSEEKDRTYYGYTF. The chain is built from TRBV6-1 and TRBJ1-2; a weak D match, TRBD1 (6 bases). The V end was cut by 1 base, the J end by 3 bases, with 15 bases between. The CDR3 totals 16 residues. Looked up from germline, CDR1 is MNHNS and CDR2 is SASEGT.

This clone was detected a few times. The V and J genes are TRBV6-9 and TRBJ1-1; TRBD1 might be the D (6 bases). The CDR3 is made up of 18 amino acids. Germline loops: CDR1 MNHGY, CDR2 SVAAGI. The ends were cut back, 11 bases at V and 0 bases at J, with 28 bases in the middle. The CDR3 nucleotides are TGTGCCCCGCCGCAGCTCGCACAGGGACATAGCCTGAACACTGAAGCTTTCTTT. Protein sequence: CAPPQLAQGHSLNTEAFF.

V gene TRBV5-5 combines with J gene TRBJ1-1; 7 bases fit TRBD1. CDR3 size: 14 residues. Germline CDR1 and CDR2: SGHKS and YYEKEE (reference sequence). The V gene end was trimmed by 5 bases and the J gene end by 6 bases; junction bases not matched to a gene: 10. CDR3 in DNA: TGTGCCAGCAGATCGAACAGGGGTTTGTCTGAAGCTTTCTTT. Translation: CASRSNRGLSEAFF.

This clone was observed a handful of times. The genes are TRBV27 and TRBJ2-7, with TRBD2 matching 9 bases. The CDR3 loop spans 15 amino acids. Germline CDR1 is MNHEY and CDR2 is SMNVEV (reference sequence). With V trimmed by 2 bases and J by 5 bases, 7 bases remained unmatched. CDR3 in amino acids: CASSLVLAGWNEQYF. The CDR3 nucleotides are TGTGCCAGCAGTTTAGTTCTAGCGGGATGGAACGAGCAGTACTTC.

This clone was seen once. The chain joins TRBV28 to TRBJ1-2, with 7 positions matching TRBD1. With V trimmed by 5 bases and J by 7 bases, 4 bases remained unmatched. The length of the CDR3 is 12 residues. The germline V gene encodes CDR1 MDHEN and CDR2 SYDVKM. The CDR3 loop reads CASSPGGGGYTF. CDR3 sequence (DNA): TGTGCCAGCAGTCCAGGGGGTGGTGGCTACACCTTC.

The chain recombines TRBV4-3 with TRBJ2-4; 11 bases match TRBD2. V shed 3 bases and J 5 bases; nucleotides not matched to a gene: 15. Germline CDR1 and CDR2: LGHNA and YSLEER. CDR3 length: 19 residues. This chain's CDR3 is CASSHVGTSGSYVQNIQYF. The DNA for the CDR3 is TGCGCCAGCAGCCACGTCGGGACTAGCGGTTCCTATGTCCAAAACATTCAGTACTTC.